This TCR beta chain was sequenced for a study of cytomegalovirus exposure and HLA in healthy donors. Study results and caveats: Presence/absence analyses supposed approximately even sequencing depth among donors. CMV antigen specificity of a few CMV-associated chains was confirmed in vitro. Certain sequence variants were highly shared and formed a cluster, and this cluster was likely a sequencing artifact.

With regard to this clone: Its antigen is unknown.

Vbeta (60) and Jbeta (13) primers were used in the PCR. Sequencing was performed with immunoSEQ multiplex PCR; in TCRdb, only in-frame clones are kept and a portion is missing. The sample consists of about 160,000 clones, 75% of them appearing once. The length of the CDR3 is 13 residues. Per the germline V gene, CDR1 is SQVTM and CDR2 is ANQGSEA. V gave up 4 bases and J gave up 7 bases, with 16 bases separating them. This chain connects TRBV29-1 to TRBJ1-1, with D unresolved. The sequencing input was PBMCs. The sequence was obtained from a woman aged 50 to 60 in good health and CMV-seropositive. The CDR3 coding sequence is TGCAGCGTTGCGCAGTTGGTTCATTATGAAGCTTTCTTT. Its protein product is CSVAQLVHYEAFF.